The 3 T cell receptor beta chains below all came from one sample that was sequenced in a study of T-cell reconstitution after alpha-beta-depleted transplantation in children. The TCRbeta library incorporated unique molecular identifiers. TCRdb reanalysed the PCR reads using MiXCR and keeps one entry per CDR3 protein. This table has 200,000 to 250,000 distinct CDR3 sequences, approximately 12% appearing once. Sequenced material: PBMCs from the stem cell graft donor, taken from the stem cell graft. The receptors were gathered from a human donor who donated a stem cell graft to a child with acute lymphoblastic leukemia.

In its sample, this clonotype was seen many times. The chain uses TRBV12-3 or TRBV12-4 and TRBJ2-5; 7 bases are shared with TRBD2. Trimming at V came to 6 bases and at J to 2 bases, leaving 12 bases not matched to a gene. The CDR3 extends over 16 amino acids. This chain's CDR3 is CASSPGGRGSQETQYF. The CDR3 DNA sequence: TGTGCCAGCAGCCCCGGAGGGCGCGGGAGTCAAGAGACCCAGTACTTC.

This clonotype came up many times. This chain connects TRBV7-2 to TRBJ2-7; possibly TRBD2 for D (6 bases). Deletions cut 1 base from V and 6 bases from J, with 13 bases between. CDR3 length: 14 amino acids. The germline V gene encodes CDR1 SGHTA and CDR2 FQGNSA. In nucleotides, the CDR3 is TGTGCCAGCAGCTTAGTTCCTGGAGGGAGCGAGCAGTACTTC. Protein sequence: CASSLVPGGSEQYF.

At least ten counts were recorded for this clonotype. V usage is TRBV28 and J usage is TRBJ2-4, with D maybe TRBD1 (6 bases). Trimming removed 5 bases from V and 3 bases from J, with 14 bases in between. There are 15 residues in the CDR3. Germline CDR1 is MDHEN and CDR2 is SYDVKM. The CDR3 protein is CASSVDRHFKNIQYF. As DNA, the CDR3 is TGTGCCAGCAGTGTCGACAGGCATTTCAAAAACATTCAGTACTTC.